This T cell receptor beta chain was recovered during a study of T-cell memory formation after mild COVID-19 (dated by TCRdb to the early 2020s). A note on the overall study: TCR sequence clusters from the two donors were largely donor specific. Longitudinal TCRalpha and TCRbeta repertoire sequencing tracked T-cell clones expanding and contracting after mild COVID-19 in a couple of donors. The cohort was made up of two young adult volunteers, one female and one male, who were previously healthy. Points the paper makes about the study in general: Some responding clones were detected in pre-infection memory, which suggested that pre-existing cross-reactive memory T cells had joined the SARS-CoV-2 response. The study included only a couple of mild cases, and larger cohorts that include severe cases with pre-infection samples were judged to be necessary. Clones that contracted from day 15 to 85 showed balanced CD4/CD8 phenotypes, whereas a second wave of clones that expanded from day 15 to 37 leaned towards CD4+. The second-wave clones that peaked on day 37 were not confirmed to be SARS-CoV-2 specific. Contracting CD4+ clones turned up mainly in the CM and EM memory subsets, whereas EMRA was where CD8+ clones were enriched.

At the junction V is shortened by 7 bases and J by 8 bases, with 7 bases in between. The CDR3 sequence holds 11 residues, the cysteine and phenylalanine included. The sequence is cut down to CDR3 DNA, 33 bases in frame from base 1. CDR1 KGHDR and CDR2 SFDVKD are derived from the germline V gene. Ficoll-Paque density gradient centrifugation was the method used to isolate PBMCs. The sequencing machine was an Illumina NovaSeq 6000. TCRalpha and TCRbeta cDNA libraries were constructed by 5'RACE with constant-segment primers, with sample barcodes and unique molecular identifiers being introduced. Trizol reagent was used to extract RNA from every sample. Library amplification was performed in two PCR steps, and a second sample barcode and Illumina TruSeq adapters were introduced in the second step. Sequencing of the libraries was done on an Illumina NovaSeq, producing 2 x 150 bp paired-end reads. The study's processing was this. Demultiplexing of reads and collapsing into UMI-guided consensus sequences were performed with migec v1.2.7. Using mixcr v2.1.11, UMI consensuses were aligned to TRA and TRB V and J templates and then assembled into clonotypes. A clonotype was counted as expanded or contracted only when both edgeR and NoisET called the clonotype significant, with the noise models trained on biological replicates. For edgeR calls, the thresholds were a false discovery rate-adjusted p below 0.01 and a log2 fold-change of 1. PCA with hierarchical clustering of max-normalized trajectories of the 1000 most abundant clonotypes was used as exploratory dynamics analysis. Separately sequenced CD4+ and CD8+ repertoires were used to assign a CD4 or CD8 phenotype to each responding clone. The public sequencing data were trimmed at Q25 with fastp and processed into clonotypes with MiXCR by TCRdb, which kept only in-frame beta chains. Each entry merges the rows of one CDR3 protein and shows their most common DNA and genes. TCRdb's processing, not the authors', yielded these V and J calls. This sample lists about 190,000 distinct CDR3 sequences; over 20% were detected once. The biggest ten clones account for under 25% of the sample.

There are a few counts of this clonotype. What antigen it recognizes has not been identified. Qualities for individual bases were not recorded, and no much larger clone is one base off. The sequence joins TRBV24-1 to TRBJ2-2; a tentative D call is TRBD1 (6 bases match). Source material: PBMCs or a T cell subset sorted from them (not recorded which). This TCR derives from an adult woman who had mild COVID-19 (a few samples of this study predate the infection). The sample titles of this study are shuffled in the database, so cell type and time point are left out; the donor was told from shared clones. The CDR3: CATRDSGELFF. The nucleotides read TGTGCCACCAGGGACAGTGGGGAGCTGTTTTTT.